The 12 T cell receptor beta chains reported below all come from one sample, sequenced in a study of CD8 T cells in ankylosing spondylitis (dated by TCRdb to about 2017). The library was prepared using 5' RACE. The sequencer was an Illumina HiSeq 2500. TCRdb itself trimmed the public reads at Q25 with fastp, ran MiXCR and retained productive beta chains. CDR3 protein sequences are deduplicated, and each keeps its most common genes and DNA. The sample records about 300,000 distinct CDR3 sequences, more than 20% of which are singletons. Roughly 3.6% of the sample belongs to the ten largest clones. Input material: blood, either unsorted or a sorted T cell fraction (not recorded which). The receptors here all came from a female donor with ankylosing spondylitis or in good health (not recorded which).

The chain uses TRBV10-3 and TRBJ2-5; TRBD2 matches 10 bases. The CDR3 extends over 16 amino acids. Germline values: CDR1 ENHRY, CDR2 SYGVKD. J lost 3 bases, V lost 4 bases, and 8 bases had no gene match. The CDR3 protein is CAISVGSGRAKETQYF. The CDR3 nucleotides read TGTGCCATCAGTGTCGGGAGCGGGAGGGCAAAAGAGACCCAGTACTTC.

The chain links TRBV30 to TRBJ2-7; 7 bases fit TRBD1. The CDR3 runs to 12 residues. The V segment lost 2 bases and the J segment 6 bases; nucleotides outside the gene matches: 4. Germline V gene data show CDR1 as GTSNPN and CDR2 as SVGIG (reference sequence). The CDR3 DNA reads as TGTGCCTGGAGTAGACAGGGACCCGAGCAGTACTTC. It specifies CAWSRQGPEQYF.

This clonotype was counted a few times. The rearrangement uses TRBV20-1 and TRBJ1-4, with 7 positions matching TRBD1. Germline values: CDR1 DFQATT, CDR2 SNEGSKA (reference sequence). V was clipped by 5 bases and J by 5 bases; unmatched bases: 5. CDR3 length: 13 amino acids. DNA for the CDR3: TGCAGTGCTGCCCCGGACAGGAATGAAAAACTGTTTTTT. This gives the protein CSAAPDRNEKLFF.

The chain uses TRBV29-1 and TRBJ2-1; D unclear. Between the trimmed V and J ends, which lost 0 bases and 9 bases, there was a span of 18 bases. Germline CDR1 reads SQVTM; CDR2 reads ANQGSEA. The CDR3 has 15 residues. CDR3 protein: CSVEDGQAPRFEQFF. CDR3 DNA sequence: TGCAGCGTTGAAGATGGTCAGGCGCCAAGGTTTGAGCAGTTCTTC.

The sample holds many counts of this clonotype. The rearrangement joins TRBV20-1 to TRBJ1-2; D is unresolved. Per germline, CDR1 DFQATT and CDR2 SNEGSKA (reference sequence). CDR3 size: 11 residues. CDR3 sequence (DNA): TGCAGCCCCCCCGGGGACTATGGCTACACCTTC. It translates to CSPPGDYGYTF.

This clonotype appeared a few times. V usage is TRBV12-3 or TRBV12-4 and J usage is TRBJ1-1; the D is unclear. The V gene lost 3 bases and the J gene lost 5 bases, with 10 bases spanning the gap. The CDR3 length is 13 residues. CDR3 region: CASSFPGRTEAFF. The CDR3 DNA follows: TGTGCCAGCAGTTTTCCTGGTCGGACTGAAGCTTTCTTT.

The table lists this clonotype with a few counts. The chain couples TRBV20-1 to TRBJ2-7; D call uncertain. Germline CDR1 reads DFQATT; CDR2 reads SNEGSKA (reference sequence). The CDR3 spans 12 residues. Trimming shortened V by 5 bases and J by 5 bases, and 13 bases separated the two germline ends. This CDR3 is CSALGRRNEQYF. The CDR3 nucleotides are TGCAGTGCTCTAGGGCGGCGAAACGAGCAGTACTTC.

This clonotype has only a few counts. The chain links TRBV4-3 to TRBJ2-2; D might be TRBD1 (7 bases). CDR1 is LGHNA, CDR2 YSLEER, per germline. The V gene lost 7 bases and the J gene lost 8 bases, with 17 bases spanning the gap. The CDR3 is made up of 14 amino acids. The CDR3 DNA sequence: TGCGCCAGCAAGGAGGGGGCTCAGATGGGGGAGCTGTTTTTT. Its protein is CASKEGAQMGELFF.

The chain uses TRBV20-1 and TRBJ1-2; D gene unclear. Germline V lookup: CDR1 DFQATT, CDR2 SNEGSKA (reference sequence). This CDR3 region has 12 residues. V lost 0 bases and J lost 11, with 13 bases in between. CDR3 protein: CSAREAMDPYTF. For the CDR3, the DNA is TGCAGTGCTAGAGAGGCTATGGACCCATACACCTTC.

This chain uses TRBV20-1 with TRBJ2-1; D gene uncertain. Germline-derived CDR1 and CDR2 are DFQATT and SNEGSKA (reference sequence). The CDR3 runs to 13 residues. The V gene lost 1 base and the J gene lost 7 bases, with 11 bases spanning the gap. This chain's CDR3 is CSARALHGNEQFF. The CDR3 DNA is TGCAGTGCTAGAGCCTTACACGGAAATGAGCAGTTCTTC.

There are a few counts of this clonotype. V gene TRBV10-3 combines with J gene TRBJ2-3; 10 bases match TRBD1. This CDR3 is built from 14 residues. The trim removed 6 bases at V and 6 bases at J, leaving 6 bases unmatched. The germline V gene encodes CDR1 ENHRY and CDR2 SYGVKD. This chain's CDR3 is CAIREDRGGDTQYF. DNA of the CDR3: TGTGCCATCAGGGAGGACAGGGGGGGGGATACGCAGTATTTT.

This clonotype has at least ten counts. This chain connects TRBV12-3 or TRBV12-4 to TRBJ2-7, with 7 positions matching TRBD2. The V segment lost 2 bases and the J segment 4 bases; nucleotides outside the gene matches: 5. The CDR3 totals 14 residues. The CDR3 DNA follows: TGTGCCAGCAGTTTAAGCGGGAAGGGGTACGAGCAGTACTTC. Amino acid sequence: CASSLSGKGYEQYF.